This record concerns one TCR beta chain sequence. Antigen unknown. These data originate in a study of cytomegalovirus exposure and HLA in healthy donors. Regarding the study as a whole: Cytomegalovirus association was assigned to more than 150 TCR beta chains. A later analysis found common viral pathogens apparently linked to several of the most significant clusters. A missense DCLRE1C variant was associated with V- and J-gene trimming of TCR beta chains in a later analysis, and an independent cohort replicated the association. Exclusion as indistinguishable affected some V segments, including TRBV6-2 and TRBV6-3.

13 Jbeta primers and 60 Vbeta primers were used for the PCR. The protocol was immunoSEQ multiplex PCR, while the TCRdb copy is restricted to in-frame clones and leaves out a portion. The sample shows tens of thousands of clones, 86% of them seen only once. CDR1 and CDR2 (germline): SEHNR, FQNEAQ (reference sequence). V was shortened by 3 bases and J by 6 bases, with 18 bases between the two germline ends. CDR3 length equals 16 residues. This TCR came from a man aged 30 to 39 in good health and CMV-seropositive. The chain links TRBV7-9 to TRBJ2-1; TRBD2 is a possible D gene (5 bases). Sequenced sample: PBMCs. The DNA for the CDR3 is TGTGCCAGCAGCTTTCGTTCTGACTACTTTGGCAATGAGCAGTTCTTC. Translated: CASSFRSDYFGNEQFF.